The rows below give T cell receptor beta chains drawn from one sample of a study of regulatory dendritic cells for organ transplantation. Here immunoSEQ multiplex PCR was the method, and the copy in TCRdb shows in-frame clones only, minus some. Among around 30,000 clones listed, approximately 81% were seen once. The sample was naive CD8+ T cells from blood. The receptors here all came from a human donor in good health. Both conserved end residues are part of each CDR3. Each record gives: CDR3 length, J gene, D gene, V gene, clone size, CDR3 DNA, CDR3 protein. The D gene is left open where the match is weak. For some rows the clone size is stated as once, few or many, or as a class when expanded; others skip it.

CDR3 length: 15; J gene: TRBJ1-1; D gene: TRBD1; V gene: TRBV7-2; clone size: -; CDR3 DNA: TGTGCCAGCAGCTTCGCCCTCGACAGGGGACCTGAAGCTTTCTTT; CDR3 protein: CASSFALDRGPEAFF
CDR3 length: 15; J gene: TRBJ2-4; D gene: -; V gene: TRBV6-5; clone size: -; CDR3 DNA: TGTGCCAGCAGCCCCCAGCTGGGCATGAAAAACATTCAGTACTTC; CDR3 protein: CASSPQLGMKNIQYF
CDR3 length: 12; J gene: TRBJ1-4; D gene: -; V gene: TRBV9; clone size: -; CDR3 DNA: TGTGCCAGCAGCGGGGGCGGTGAAAAACTGTTTTTT; CDR3 protein: CASSGGGEKLFF
CDR3 length: 16; J gene: TRBJ1-1; D gene: -; V gene: TRBV6-6; clone size: -; CDR3 DNA: TGTGCCAGCAGTTACTCGCGGGGCCGCATGAACACTGAAGCTTTCTTT; CDR3 protein: CASSYSRGRMNTEAFF
CDR3 length: 14; J gene: TRBJ1-2; D gene: TRBD1; V gene: TRBV6-5; clone size: once; CDR3 DNA: TGTGCCAGCAGTTACTCACCAGGGGGCAATGGCTACACCTTC; CDR3 protein: CASSYSPGGNGYTF
CDR3 length: 16; J gene: TRBJ1-4; D gene: TRBD1; V gene: TRBV4-1; clone size: -; CDR3 DNA: TGCGCCAGCAGCCAAGGACACAGGGGGCGGTACGAAAAACTGTTTTTT; CDR3 protein: CASSQGHRGRYEKLFF
CDR3 length: 18; J gene: TRBJ1-2; D gene: TRBD1; V gene: TRBV14; clone size: -; CDR3 DNA: TGTGCCAGCAGCCAAGATTGGTTTGGGACAGGGCTTAACTATGGCTACACCTTC; CDR3 protein: CASSQDWFGTGLNYGYTF
CDR3 length: 15; J gene: TRBJ1-3; D gene: -; V gene: TRBV4-1; clone size: -; CDR3 DNA: TGCGCCAGCAGCCAGGGTCAGGGTTCTGGAAACACCATATATTTT; CDR3 protein: CASSQGQGSGNTIYF
CDR3 length: 14; J gene: TRBJ1-1; D gene: TRBD1; V gene: TRBV27; clone size: few; CDR3 DNA: TGTGCCAGCAGTTGGGACAGGGCGGACACTGAAGCTTTCTTT; CDR3 protein: CASSWDRADTEAFF
CDR3 length: 14; J gene: TRBJ2-7; D gene: -; V gene: TRBV5-4; clone size: few; CDR3 DNA: TGTGCCAGCACCCACTGGGGGGTGCGAGACGAGCAGTACTTC; CDR3 protein: CASTHWGVRDEQYF